The rows below give T cell receptor beta chains drawn from one sample of a study of T cells in Graves' hyperthyroidism and ophthalmopathy. Using its own MiXCR run on the multiplex PCR reads, TCRdb lists one record per CDR3 protein. The data show almost 250,000 distinct CDR3 sequences, about 25% seen once. Source material: blood. Receptors originate from a middle-aged woman with Graves' ophthalmopathy. Both conserved end residues are part of each CDR3. The order of the fields is J gene, clone size, D gene, V gene, CDR3 DNA, CDR3 protein. D genes are given only for firm matches. The size of a clone is reported for some rows only, either as once, few or many, or as a class for expanded clones.

j_call: TRBJ2-7
clone_size: many
d_call: TRBD2
v_call: TRBV6-5
cdr3_nt: TGTGCCAGCAGTTACTCAGGGACTAGCGGGAGGTGGGAGCAGTACTTC
cdr3_aa: CASSYSGTSGRWEQYF

j_call: TRBJ2-2
clone_size: few
d_call: TRBD1
v_call: TRBV19
cdr3_nt: TGTGCCAGTAGTCTAAACAGGGGGATGGGGGAGCTGTTTTTT
cdr3_aa: CASSLNRGMGELFF

j_call: TRBJ2-2
clone_size: many
d_call: -
v_call: TRBV4-1
cdr3_nt: TGCGCCAGCAGCCAAAAAGAGGCCGCCGGGGAGCTGTTTTTT
cdr3_aa: CASSQKEAAGELFF

j_call: TRBJ2-5
clone_size: many
d_call: -
v_call: TRBV10-3
cdr3_nt: TGTGCCATCAGTGAGACAGGGTGGGAAGAGACCCAGTACTTC
cdr3_aa: CAISETGWEETQYF

j_call: TRBJ1-1
clone_size: -
d_call: -
v_call: TRBV19
cdr3_nt: TGTGCCACCGGAGGAAGGGATCCGAACACTGAAGCTTTCTTT
cdr3_aa: CATGGRDPNTEAFF

j_call: TRBJ2-2
clone_size: many
d_call: TRBD2
v_call: TRBV28
cdr3_nt: TGTGCCAGCAGTCCGGGACTAGAGGGTTTCGGGGAGCTGTTTTTT
cdr3_aa: CASSPGLEGFGELFF

j_call: TRBJ1-1
clone_size: many
d_call: -
v_call: TRBV12-3/TRBV12-4
cdr3_nt: TGTGCCAGCAGCCGTAAACCGGGCAGGACGGTCTTT
cdr3_aa: CASSRKPGRTVF

j_call: TRBJ1-2
clone_size: many
d_call: TRBD1
v_call: TRBV28
cdr3_nt: TGTGCCAGCAGTCTAGCAGGGGGTTCCCCCTATGGCTACACCTTC
cdr3_aa: CASSLAGGSPYGYTF

j_call: TRBJ1-1
clone_size: -
d_call: -
v_call: TRBV5-1
cdr3_nt: TGCGCCAGCAGCGCCCACTGGGTGAACACTGAAGCTTTCTTT
cdr3_aa: CASSAHWVNTEAFF

j_call: TRBJ2-6
clone_size: many
d_call: TRBD1
v_call: TRBV6-1
cdr3_nt: TGTGCCAGCGGGACAGGGGGCCCTAGCTCTGGGGCCAACGTCCTGACTTTC
cdr3_aa: CASGTGGPSSGANVLTF

j_call: TRBJ2-7
clone_size: many
d_call: -
v_call: TRBV12-3/TRBV12-4
cdr3_nt: TGTGCCAGCAGCCCCGCTAGGGGCGGGGCGTCTCTCGAGCAGTACTTC
cdr3_aa: CASSPARGGASLEQYF

j_call: TRBJ1-1
clone_size: -
d_call: -
v_call: TRBV12-3/TRBV12-4
cdr3_nt: TGTGCCAGCAGGTTAAGGAGGGGACGCCTGAACACTGAAGCTTTCTTT
cdr3_aa: CASRLRRGRLNTEAFF

j_call: TRBJ2-7
clone_size: many
d_call: -
v_call: TRBV5-1
cdr3_nt: TGCGCCAGCAGCTTTTTCGGCTCGGGCGAGCAGTACTTC
cdr3_aa: CASSFFGSGEQYF

j_call: TRBJ1-5
clone_size: -
d_call: -
v_call: TRBV6-2/TRBV6-3
cdr3_nt: TGTGCCAGCAGTTATCCCTCGGGCCGAACCTCTCATGCGGGCAATCAGCCCCAGCATTTT
cdr3_aa: CASSYPSGRTSHAGNQPQHF

j_call: TRBJ1-2
clone_size: many
d_call: -
v_call: TRBV6-1
cdr3_nt: TGTGCCAGCAGTGAAGCCGATAACTATGGCTACACCTTC
cdr3_aa: CASSEADNYGYTF